Listed here are 28 T cell receptor beta chains from one sample, sequenced in a study of vaccination and CD4 T cells after COVID-19. No antigen has been identified for these receptors. Scientists ran DNA taken from cultured CD4+ T cells through the Oncomine TCR Beta short-read assay for sequencing. Using the QIAamp micro DNA kit, genomic DNA was extracted from the CD4+ T cells that had been cultured. Each CDR3 protein is one row after TCRdb ran MiXCR on the PCR reads. The sample contains 8,000 to 10,000 distinct CDR3 sequences, just under 35% of which appear only once. Treatment defined: approximately 10-day PBMC culture with coronavirus spike peptide pools or control peptides (ViraFEST assay). Before the COVID-19 pandemic (2011-2018), CD4+ T cells were obtained from the unexposed donor. Sequencing used CD4+ T cells from blood, cultured in vitro. All receptors derive from a human donor in good health.

This clonotype was counted only a few times. The chain is built from TRBV6-1 and TRBJ1-2; no firm D call. Trimming removed 7 bases at V and 13 bases at J, with 19 bases between. The CDR3 consists of 12 residues. Germline values: CDR1 MNHNS, CDR2 SASEGT. CDR3 nucleotides: TGTGCCAGCACCATGTTCCGCCTAGGGCTCACCTTC. Translated, it gives CASTMFRLGLTF.

V is TRBV10-1 and J is TRBJ2-7; D possibly corresponds to TRBD2 (6 bases). Trimming left V 10 bases short and J 2 bases short, with 12 bases between. Per the germline V gene, CDR1 is WNHNN and CDR2 is SYGVQD (reference sequence). This CDR3 is 12 amino acids long. CDR3 in amino acids: CAKTSCPYEQYF. The CDR3 DNA is TGCGCCAAAACTAGCTGCCCCTACGAGCAGTACTTC.

The chain has TRBV28 and TRBJ1-1; D gene uncertain. The CDR3 is 13 amino acids. Per the germline V gene, CDR1 is MDHEN and CDR2 is SYDVKM. Trimming took off 3 bases at V and 0 bases at J, with 5 bases between the two ends. This chain's CDR3 is CASSFGLNTEAFF. CDR3 sequence (DNA): TGTGCCAGCAGTTTTGGGTTGAACACTGAAGCTTTCTTT.

The chain joins TRBV6-2 or TRBV6-3 to TRBJ2-5, with D tentatively TRBD1 (6 bases). Germline values: CDR1 MNHEY, CDR2 SVGEGT. The CDR3 extends over 14 amino acids. V was trimmed by 5 bases and J by 3 bases, leaving 13 bases between them. This chain's CDR3 is CASSQRGQKETQYF. CDR3 in DNA: TGTGCCAGCAGTCAACGGGGACAAAAAGAGACCCAGTACTTC.

This clonotype has only a few counts. The genes are TRBV20-1 and TRBJ2-2, with D perhaps being TRBD1 or TRBD2 (6 bases each). Germline CDR1 DFQATT, CDR2 SNEGSKA (reference sequence). The CDR3 runs to 14 residues. V lost 3 bases and J 6 bases, leaving 14 bases between the germline ends. The CDR3 sequence is CSARVVRGAGELFF. CDR3 nucleotides: TGCAGTGCTAGGGTAGTTAGGGGGGCCGGGGAGCTGTTTTTT.

This rearrangement joins TRBV6-2 or TRBV6-3 to TRBJ1-4; weak D call: TRBD1 (6 bases). The CDR3 runs to 15 residues. Germline V gene lookup returns CDR1 MNHEY and CDR2 SVGEGT. V was pared by 2 bases and J by 10 bases, with 17 bases between. CDR3 sequence reads: CASSYPDGGQGKLFF. In DNA, the CDR3 is TGTGCCAGCAGTTACCCCGACGGGGGGCAAGGAAAACTGTTTTTT.

The V and J genes are TRBV6-4 and TRBJ2-1; the D gene is possibly TRBD1 (6 bases). The germline V and J ends were trimmed by 2 bases and 4 bases, with 6 bases remaining between them. The CDR3 spans 13 residues. CDR1 and CDR2 (germline): MRHNA, SNTAGT. The CDR3 protein is CASSDGTYNEQFF. CDR3 in DNA: TGTGCCAGCAGTGACGGGACATACAATGAGCAGTTCTTC.

To note about this clonotype: A much larger clone lies one base from this, so it may be a read error. The V and J genes are TRBV7-9 and TRBJ1-1, with D hard to call. V was trimmed by 1 base and J by 0 bases, leaving 3 bases between them. The CDR3 spans 13 residues. The germline V gene has CDR1 SEHNR and CDR2 FQNEAQ (reference sequence). The DNA for the CDR3 is TGTGCCAGCAGCTTAGACATGAACACTGAAGCTTTCTTT. Its protein is CASSLDMNTEAFF.

The table lists this clonotype with a few counts. The rearrangement uses TRBV11-1 and TRBJ2-1, with a weak D call TRBD2 (6 bases). V lost 3 bases and J lost 2, with 11 bases in between. Germline-derived CDR1 and CDR2 are SGHAT and FQDESV (reference sequence). This CDR3 is built from 15 residues. CDR3 region: CASSFGTGAYNEQFF. CDR3 coding DNA: TGTGCCAGCAGCTTCGGGACTGGCGCCTACAATGAGCAGTTCTTC.

The V gene is TRBV30, the J gene TRBJ2-5; unclear D gene. The ends were cut back, 1 base at V and 2 bases at J, with 8 bases in the middle. Germline-derived CDR1 and CDR2 are GTSNPN and SVGIG (reference sequence). The CDR3 extends over 13 amino acids. The CDR3 DNA follows: TGTGCCTGGAGTGGAGGCCAGCAAGAGACCCAGTACTTC. This translates into CAWSGGQQETQYF.

This clonotype counts as medium-sized. CDR3 in DNA: TGCAGCCAAACACAGGGGGCGTCCCCTGAAGCTTTCTTT. Translated: CSQTQGASPEAFF. J is TRBJ1-1 and V is TRBV29-1; 9 positions match TRBD1. The CDR3 is 13 amino acids. Trimming took 8 bases from V and 6 from J; bases not matched to a gene: 10. The germline V gene has CDR1 SQVTM and CDR2 ANQGSEA.

J is TRBJ1-3 and V is TRBV20-1; 7 bases map to TRBD1. The CDR3 sequence is 16 residues long. Germline trimming cut 3 bases from V and 0 bases from J; bases unmatched to any gene: 8. Germline V gene lookup returns CDR1 DFQATT and CDR2 SNEGSKA (reference sequence). The CDR3 region is CSASHRGSVSGNTIYF. CDR3 DNA: TGCAGTGCTAGCCACAGGGGTAGCGTCTCTGGAAACACCATATATTTT.

This clonotype was seen only a few times. The CDR3 spells CASSLNVQGDSEAFF. The DNA of the CDR3 is TGTGCCAGCAGTCTAAATGTACAGGGTGATTCTGAAGCTTTCTTT. This chain uses TRBV6-1 with TRBJ1-1, with D perhaps matching TRBD1 (6 bases). Germline lookup yields CDR1 MNHNS and CDR2 SASEGT. CDR3 length: 15 amino acids. The ends were cut back, 5 bases at V and 6 bases at J, with 19 bases in the middle.

The gene calls are TRBV28 and TRBJ2-3; TRBD1 matches at 9 bases. V lost 7 bases and J lost 5; bases outside the gene matches: 13. The CDR3 has 16 amino acids. Germline V gene sequence: CDR1 MDHEN, CDR2 SYDVKM. CDR3: CASKSIDRGVVDTQYF. CDR3 sequence (DNA): TGTGCCAGCAAATCAATAGACAGGGGGGTGGTAGATACGCAGTATTTT.

The sample holds one count of this clonotype. CDR3 in amino acids: CASSRNQGDGYTF. CDR3 bases: TGTGCCAGCAGTCGGAACCAGGGTGATGGCTACACCTTC. The J gene is TRBJ1-2, the V gene TRBV2, with D maybe TRBD1 (5 bases). Trimming left V 5 bases short and J 6 bases short, with 13 bases between. Germline V gene sequence: CDR1 SNHLY, CDR2 FYNNEI. CDR3 length equals 13 residues.

The rearrangement links TRBV4-3 to TRBJ1-3; 7 bases fit TRBD1. CDR1 and CDR2 from the germline V gene are LGHNA and YSLEER. The CDR3 runs 15 residues. J lost 1 base, V lost 4 bases, and 4 bases had no gene match. CDR3 bases: TGCGCCAGCAGCCCCCAGACAGGGTCTGGAAACACCATATATTTT. Protein sequence: CASSPQTGSGNTIYF.

This clonotype is labeled as medium-sized (0.01 to 0.1%). V and J are TRBV15 and TRBJ1-2; TRBD1 is a possible D gene (5 bases). CDR1 and CDR2 from the germline V gene are LNHNV and YYDKDF (reference sequence). The CDR3 has 13 amino acids. Trimming removed 5 bases at V and 2 bases at J, with 9 bases between. The CDR3 DNA reads as TGTGCCACCAGCCCGACAGCCAACTATGGCTACACCTTC. Translated: CATSPTANYGYTF. The full variable domain, completed using reference TRBV15 and TRBJ1-2, is DAMVIQNPRYQVTQFGKPVTLSCSQTLNHNVMYWYQQKSSQAPKLLFHYYDKDFNNEADTPDNFQSRRPNTSFCFLDIRSPGLGDTAMYLCATSPTANYGYTFGSGTRLTVV.

The chain joins TRBV6-1 to TRBJ2-5; the D is unclear. Germline V gene lookup returns CDR1 MNHNS and CDR2 SASEGT. The CDR3 has 12 residues. Between the trimmed V and J ends, which lost 4 bases and 6 bases, there was a span of 9 bases. The CDR3 DNA reads TGTGCCAGCAGTGGGGGTACGAAGACCCAGTACTTC. It is translated as CASSGGTKTQYF.

V is TRBV6-1 and J is TRBJ2-2; D remains ambiguous. CDR1 and CDR2 from the germline V gene are MNHNS and SASEGT. Trimming removed 6 bases from V and 16 bases from J, with 21 bases in between. The length of the CDR3 is 13 residues. CDR3 nucleotide sequence: TGTGCCAGCAGCCAGAGGACCCCCCAACTCCCGTTTTTT. Its translation is CASSQRTPQLPFF.

The chain recombines TRBV27 with TRBJ1-5; no clear D gene. Germline V gene lookup returns CDR1 MNHEY and CDR2 SMNVEV (reference sequence). Trimming pared 1 base from V and 4 bases from J, leaving 8 bases between. This CDR3 comprises 14 residues. The CDR3 region has the DNA TGTGCCAGCAGTTTATTCGCGGGAAATCAGCCCCAGCATTTT. Its translation is CASSLFAGNQPQHF.

The chain links TRBV5-5 to TRBJ2-7; D might be TRBD2 (6 bases). Germline V CDR1 and CDR2: SGHKS, YYEKEE (reference sequence). The CDR3 has 15 residues. With 0 bases removed from V and 0 bases from J, the gap between germline ends came to 10 bases. The CDR3 DNA sequence: TGTGCCAGCAGCTTGGGGGACTCCCTCTCCTACGAGCAGTACTTC. This encodes CASSLGDSLSYEQYF.

The chain couples TRBV7-9 to TRBJ1-1; tentative D call: TRBD1 (6 bases). Germline loops: CDR1 SEHNR, CDR2 FQNEAQ (reference sequence). V was pared by 5 bases and J by 6 bases, with 10 bases between. The length of the CDR3 is 12 residues. The CDR3 sequence: CASSRTGSEAFF. The CDR3 DNA sequence: TGTGCCAGCAGCCGAACAGGGTCTGAAGCTTTCTTT.

The rearrangement joins TRBV2 to TRBJ2-7; 8 bases map to TRBD1. The CDR3 runs to 14 residues. From germline, CDR1 is SNHLY and CDR2 FYNNEI. V trimming: 6 bases; J trimming: 3 bases; junction bases outside the gene matches: 7. The CDR3: CASRGDRRFYEQYF. In DNA, the CDR3 is TGTGCCAGCAGAGGGGACAGGAGGTTCTACGAGCAGTACTTC.

The chain couples TRBV2 to TRBJ1-3; 9 nucleotides line up with TRBD1. CDR3 length equals 14 residues. Germline loops: CDR1 SNHLY, CDR2 FYNNEI. Trimming at V came to 6 bases and at J to 3 bases, leaving 3 bases not matched to a gene. The DNA of the CDR3 is TGTGCCAGCAGAGCGACAGGGGGTGGAAACACCATATATTTT. Its protein product is CASRATGGGNTIYF.

The V call is TRBV11-2, the J call TRBJ1-5; 7 bases line up with TRBD1. CDR1 and CDR2 from the germline V gene are SGHAT and FQNNGV. J lost 8 bases, V lost 4 bases, and 11 bases had no gene match. This CDR3 is built from 15 residues. For the CDR3, the DNA is TGTGCCAGCAGCTCAGGGGGGGGCGGGTGGAAGCCCCAGCATTTT. Its translation: CASSSGGGGWKPQHF.

The chain recombines TRBV28 with TRBJ2-3, with D perhaps matching TRBD1 (6 bases). From germline, CDR1 is MDHEN and CDR2 SYDVKM. The CDR3 spans 15 residues. Trimming took 4 bases from V and 1 from J, leaving 12 bases between them. The CDR3 region has the DNA TGTGCCAGCAGTTCCTCAGGGGCAGGCACAGATACGCAGTATTTT. It translates to CASSSSGAGTDTQYF.

V usage is TRBV29-1 and J usage is TRBJ2-1; possibly TRBD2 for D (5 bases). The CDR3 is made up of 13 amino acids. V was pared by 7 bases and J by 0 bases, with 10 bases between. From germline, CDR1 is SQVTM and CDR2 ANQGSEA. The CDR3 DNA is TGCAGCGCCAGTGGGAGCTCCTACAATGAGCAGTTCTTC. This encodes CSASGSSYNEQFF.

The rearrangement uses TRBV5-6 and TRBJ1-5, with a tentative D call TRBD1 (5 bases). The germline V gene encodes CDR1 SGHDT and CDR2 YYEEEE. With 4 bases removed from V and 9 bases from J, the gap between germline ends came to 11 bases. The CDR3 contains 12 residues. CDR3 DNA sequence: TGTGCCAGCAGCCAATACCAGGGGCCCCAGCATTTT. This codes for CASSQYQGPQHF.